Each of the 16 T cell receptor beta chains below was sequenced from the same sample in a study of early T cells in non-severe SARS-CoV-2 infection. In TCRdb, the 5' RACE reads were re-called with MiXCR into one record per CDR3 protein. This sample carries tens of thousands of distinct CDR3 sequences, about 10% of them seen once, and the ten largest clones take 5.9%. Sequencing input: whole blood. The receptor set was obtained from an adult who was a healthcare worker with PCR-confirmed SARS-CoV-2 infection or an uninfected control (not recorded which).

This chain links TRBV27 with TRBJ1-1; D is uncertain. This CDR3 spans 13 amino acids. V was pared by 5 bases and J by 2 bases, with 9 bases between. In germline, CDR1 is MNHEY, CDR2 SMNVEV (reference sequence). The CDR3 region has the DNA TGTGCCAGCAGTCATCAGGAAAACACTGAAGCTTTCTTT. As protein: CASSHQENTEAFF.

The CDR3 sequence is CASSLQGAGTEAFF. CDR3 bases: TGTGCCAGCAGCCTACAGGGGGCTGGCACTGAAGCTTTCTTT. The rearrangement uses TRBV7-3 and TRBJ1-1; 9 nucleotides line up with TRBD1. From germline, CDR1 is SGHTA and CDR2 FQGTGA. J was trimmed by 4 bases and V by 5 bases; bases with no gene match: 5. CDR3 length equals 14 residues. Combining the CDR3 with reference TRBV7-3 and TRBJ1-1 gives the whole variable domain GAGVSQTPSNKVTEKGKYVELRCDPISGHTALYWYRQSLGQGPEFLIYFQGTGAADDSGLPNDRFFAVRPEGSVSTLKIQRTERGDSAVYLCASSLQGAGTEAFFGQGTRLTVV.

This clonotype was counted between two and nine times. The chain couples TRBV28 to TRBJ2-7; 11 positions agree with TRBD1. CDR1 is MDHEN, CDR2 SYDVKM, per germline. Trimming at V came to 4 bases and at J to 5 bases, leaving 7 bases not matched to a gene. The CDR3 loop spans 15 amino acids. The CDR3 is CASSSAGQGANEQYF. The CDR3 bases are TGTGCCAGCAGTTCAGCCGGACAGGGGGCTAACGAGCAGTACTTC.

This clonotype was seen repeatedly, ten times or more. CDR3 DNA: TGTGCCAGCACCCGAGAGCAGGAGACCCAGTACTTC. This translates into CASTREQETQYF. The genes are TRBV7-9 and TRBJ2-5; D uncertain. Trimming took off 7 bases at V and 5 bases at J, with 11 bases between the two ends. Germline V gene sequence: CDR1 SEHNR, CDR2 FQNEAQ (reference sequence). The CDR3 totals 12 residues.

The CDR3 sequence: CASSIKGVSDYEQYF. CDR3 coding DNA: TGTGCCAGTAGTATAAAGGGAGTATCGGACTACGAGCAGTACTTC. The V call is TRBV19, the J call TRBJ2-7; the D gene is possibly TRBD2 (5 bases). The germline V gene has CDR1 LNHDA and CDR2 SQIVND (reference sequence). This CDR3 comprises 15 residues. V shed 2 bases and J shed 3 bases, with 14 bases lying between them.

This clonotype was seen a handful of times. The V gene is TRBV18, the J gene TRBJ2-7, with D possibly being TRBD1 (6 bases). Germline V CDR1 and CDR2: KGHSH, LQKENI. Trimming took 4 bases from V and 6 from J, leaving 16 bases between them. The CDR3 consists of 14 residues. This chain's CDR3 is CASSRDTVSGEQYF. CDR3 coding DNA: TGTGCCAGCTCACGGGACACGGTGTCTGGCGAGCAGTACTTC.

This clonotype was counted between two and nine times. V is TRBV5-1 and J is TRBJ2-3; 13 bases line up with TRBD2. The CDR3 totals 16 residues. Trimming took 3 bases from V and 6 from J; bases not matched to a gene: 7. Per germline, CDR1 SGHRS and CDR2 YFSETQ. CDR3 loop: CASSSGLAGLADTQYF. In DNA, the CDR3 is TGCGCCAGCAGCTCGGGACTAGCGGGGCTCGCGGATACGCAGTATTTT.

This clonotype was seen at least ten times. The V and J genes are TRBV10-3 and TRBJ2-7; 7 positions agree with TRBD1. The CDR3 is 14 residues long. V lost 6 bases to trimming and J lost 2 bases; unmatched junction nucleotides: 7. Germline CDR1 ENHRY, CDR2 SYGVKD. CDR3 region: CAISQGQDTYEQYF. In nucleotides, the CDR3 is TGTGCCATCAGCCAAGGACAGGACACCTACGAGCAGTACTTC.

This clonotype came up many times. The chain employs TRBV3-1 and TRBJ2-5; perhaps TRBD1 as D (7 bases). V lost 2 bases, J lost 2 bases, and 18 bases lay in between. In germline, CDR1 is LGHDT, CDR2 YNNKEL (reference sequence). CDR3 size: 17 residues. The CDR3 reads CASSQRTGVGGQETQYF. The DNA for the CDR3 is TGTGCCAGCAGCCAACGTACAGGGGTTGGAGGGCAAGAGACCCAGTACTTC.

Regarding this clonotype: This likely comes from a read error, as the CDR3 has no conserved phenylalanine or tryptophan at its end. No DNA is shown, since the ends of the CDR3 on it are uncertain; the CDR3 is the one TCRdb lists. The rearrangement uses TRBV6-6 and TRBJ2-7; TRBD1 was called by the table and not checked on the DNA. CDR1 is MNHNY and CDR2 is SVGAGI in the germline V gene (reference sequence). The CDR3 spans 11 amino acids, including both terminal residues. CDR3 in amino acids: CASSYGGAQSL.

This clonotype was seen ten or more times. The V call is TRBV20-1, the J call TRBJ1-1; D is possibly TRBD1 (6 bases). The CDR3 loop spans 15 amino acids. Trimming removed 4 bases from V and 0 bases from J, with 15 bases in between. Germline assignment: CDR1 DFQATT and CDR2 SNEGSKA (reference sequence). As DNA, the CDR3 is TGCAGTGCTACCGTCCAGGGGAACCTGAACACTGAAGCTTTCTTT. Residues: CSATVQGNLNTEAFF.

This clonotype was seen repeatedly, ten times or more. The CDR3 reads CASSRGLAGAGELFF. CDR3 bases: TGCGCCAGCAGCCGGGGACTAGCGGGAGCCGGGGAGCTGTTTTTT. The V and J genes are TRBV10-2 and TRBJ2-2; 14 bases agree with TRBD2. Germline CDR1 and CDR2: WSHSY and SAAADI. The CDR3 has 15 residues. Losses at the gene ends were 6 bases for V and 6 bases for J; bases not matched to a gene: 3.

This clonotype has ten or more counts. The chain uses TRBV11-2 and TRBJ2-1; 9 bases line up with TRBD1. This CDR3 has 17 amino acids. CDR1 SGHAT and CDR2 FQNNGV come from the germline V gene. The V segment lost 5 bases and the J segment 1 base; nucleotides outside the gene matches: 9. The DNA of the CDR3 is TGTGCCAGCAGCCGATTTACCGGGACAGGGTCCTACAATGAGCAGTTCTTC. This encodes CASSRFTGTGSYNEQFF.

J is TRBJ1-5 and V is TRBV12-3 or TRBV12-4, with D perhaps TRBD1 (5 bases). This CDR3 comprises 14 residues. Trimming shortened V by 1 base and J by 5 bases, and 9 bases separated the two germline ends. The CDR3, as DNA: TGTGCCAGCAGTTTAGACGGGGGACATCAGCCCCAGCATTTT. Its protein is CASSLDGGHQPQHF.

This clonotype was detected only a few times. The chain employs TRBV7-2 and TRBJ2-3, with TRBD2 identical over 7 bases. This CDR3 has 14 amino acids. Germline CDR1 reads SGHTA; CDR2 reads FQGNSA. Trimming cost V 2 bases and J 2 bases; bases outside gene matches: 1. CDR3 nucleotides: TGTGCCAGCAGCTTATGGGACTACACAGATACGCAGTATTTT. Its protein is CASSLWDYTDTQYF.

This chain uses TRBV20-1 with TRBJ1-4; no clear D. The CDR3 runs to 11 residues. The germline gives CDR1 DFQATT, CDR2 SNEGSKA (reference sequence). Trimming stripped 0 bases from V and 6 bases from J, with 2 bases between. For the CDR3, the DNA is TGCAGTGCTAGAGATGATGAAAAACTGTTTTTT. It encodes CSARDDEKLFF.